The 21 T cell receptor beta chains below come from one sample, sequenced in a study of T-cell memory formation after mild COVID-19. Via MiXCR, TCRdb re-called the 5' RACE reads, giving one row per CDR3 protein. The repertoire holds some 270,000 distinct CDR3 sequences, with just over 15% as singletons. The sequenced sample consisted of PBMCs or a T cell subset sorted from them (not recorded which). The receptors come from an adult woman who had mild COVID-19 (a few samples of this study predate the infection). Cell type and time point are not known.

This clonotype was counted only a few times. This chain connects TRBV4-2 to TRBJ2-3; 8 bases line up with TRBD2. The CDR3 consists of 17 residues. The germline CDR1 and CDR2 sequences are LGHNA and YNFKEQ. V trimming: 1 base; J trimming: 2 bases; junction bases outside the gene matches: 8. Written as DNA, the CDR3 is TGTGCCAGCAGCCAAGTTAAGGGCGGGAGGCCCACAGATACGCAGTATTTT. It yields the protein CASSQVKGGRPTDTQYF.

The J gene is TRBJ2-2, the V gene TRBV20-1, with D perhaps matching TRBD2 (5 bases). Germline values: CDR1 DFQATT, CDR2 SNEGSKA (reference sequence). V was clipped by 6 bases and J by 8 bases, with 16 bases between them. The CDR3 is 13 amino acids. The CDR3 region has the DNA TGCAGTGCCCGAGGGTGGGCTAGGGGGGAGCTGTTTTTT. Amino acids: CSARGWARGELFF.

This clonotype was observed a handful of times. The chain has TRBV20-1 and TRBJ1-5, with D possibly matching TRBD1 (6 bases). CDR1 and CDR2 from the germline V gene are DFQATT and SNEGSKA (reference sequence). This CDR3 region has 14 residues. Trimming pared 3 bases from V and 3 bases from J, leaving 12 bases between. The CDR3 reads CSARNRVVNQPQHF. CDR3 coding DNA: TGCAGTGCTAGGAACAGGGTAGTCAATCAGCCCCAGCATTTT.

This clonotype was seen a handful of times. The chain carries TRBV3-1 and TRBJ1-1, with 7 bases lining up with TRBD1. V shed 2 bases and J 5 bases; nucleotides not matched to a gene: 8. This CDR3 comprises 15 residues. Per germline, CDR1 LGHDT and CDR2 YNNKEL (reference sequence). The CDR3 here is CASSQPPTGRTEAFF. In DNA, the CDR3 is TGTGCCAGCAGCCAACCCCCGACAGGGCGGACTGAAGCTTTCTTT.

V gene TRBV5-1 combines with J gene TRBJ2-3, with 9 nucleotides matching TRBD2. The CDR3 is 15 residues long. Looked up from germline, CDR1 is SGHRS and CDR2 is YFSETQ. J lost 1 base, V lost 1 base, and 1 base had no gene match. CDR3 region: CASSLQRGGTDTQYF. The CDR3 DNA sequence: TGCGCCAGCAGCTTGCAGCGGGGGGGCACAGATACGCAGTATTTT.

This chain joins TRBV13 and TRBJ2-5, with 8 bases matching TRBD2. Trimming took 3 bases from V and 5 from J; bases not matched to a gene: 8. CDR3 length equals 15 residues. The germline CDR1 and CDR2 sequences are PRHDT and FYEKMQ (reference sequence). Here the CDR3 reads CASSLYRTSSETQYF. CDR3 in DNA: TGTGCCAGCAGCTTGTATCGGACTAGCTCTGAGACCCAGTACTTC.

This clonotype was detected only a few times. One end of the junction is discordant with germline, which a read error may explain. The chain is built from TRBV7-3 and TRBJ2-7; TRBD2 agrees at 7 bases. Germline V gene sequence: CDR1 SGHTA, CDR2 FQGTGA. The length of the CDR3 is 15 residues. CDR3 nucleotides: TGTGCCAGCAGCATAACCGCGGGAGCCTTCTACGAGCAGTACTTC. Protein sequence: CASSITAGAFYEQYF.

The genes are TRBV12-3 or TRBV12-4 and TRBJ1-2; D might be TRBD1 (6 bases). CDR3 length: 13 residues. V shed 6 bases and J shed 4 bases, with 12 bases lying between them. CDR3 loop: CASRLGGLYGYTF. Written as DNA, the CDR3 is TGTGCCAGCAGATTGGGGGGGCTCTATGGCTACACCTTC.

V is TRBV2 and J is TRBJ2-1; 7 bases agree with TRBD2. The CDR3 extends over 15 amino acids. CDR1 is SNHLY and CDR2 is FYNNEI in the germline V gene. The V segment lost 9 bases and the J segment 0 bases; nucleotides outside the gene matches: 8. The CDR3 here is CASGLDRGSYNEQFF. The CDR3 DNA sequence: TGTGCCAGTGGACTAGATAGGGGCTCCTACAATGAGCAGTTCTTC.

The table lists this clonotype with a few counts. V gene TRBV29-1 combines with J gene TRBJ2-1; perhaps D is TRBD1 or TRBD2 (5 bases each). The CDR3 loop spans 14 amino acids. V lost 7 bases, J lost 0 bases, and 13 bases lay in between. CDR1 and CDR2 from the germline V gene are SQVTM and ANQGSEA. CDR3 residues: CSAVRGSSYNEQFF. The DNA of the CDR3 is TGCAGCGCCGTGAGGGGCAGCTCCTACAATGAGCAGTTCTTC.

The chain combines TRBV7-9 with TRBJ2-7; 10 bases line up with TRBD1. The CDR3 contains 15 residues. Germline V gene sequence: CDR1 SEHNR, CDR2 FQNEAQ (reference sequence). V was pared by 6 bases and J by 2 bases, with 7 bases of the junction left unmatched. In nucleotides, the CDR3 is TGTGCCAGCAGTCTTGGGACAGGGGTCCCCTACGAGCAGTACTTC. This gives the protein CASSLGTGVPYEQYF. The whole variable domain, remainder taken from reference TRBV7-9 and TRBJ2-7, is DTGVSQNPRHKITKRGQNVTFRCDPISEHNRLYWYRQTLGQGPEFLTYFQNEAQLEKSRLLSDRFSAERPKGSFSTLEIQRTEQGDSAMYLCASSLGTGVPYEQYFGPGTRLTVT.

This clonotype was observed a handful of times. This chain links TRBV7-8 with TRBJ2-7; D possibly corresponds to TRBD1 (6 bases). V lost 5 bases, J lost 0 bases, and 14 bases lay in between. The germline V gene encodes CDR1 SGHVS and CDR2 FQNEAQ. The CDR3 has 15 amino acids. CDR3 residues: CASSLDRLSSYEQYF. CDR3 in DNA: TGTGCCAGCAGCCTAGACAGGCTGAGCTCCTACGAGCAGTACTTC.

This clonotype was detected a few times. V is TRBV6-7 and J is TRBJ1-2; 12 bases line up with TRBD1. TRBV6-7 is an open reading frame, and its role is uncertain. The J segment lost 7 bases and the V segment lost 2 bases, leaving 8 bases of the junction unmatched. The CDR3 consists of 16 residues. The CDR3 reads CASSYLPGQGASGYTF. The CDR3 DNA reads as TGTGCCAGCAGTTACCTCCCGGGACAGGGGGCCAGTGGCTACACCTTC.

There are a few counts of this clonotype. V and J are TRBV5-5 and TRBJ1-1, with 7 bases identical to TRBD1. The junction had 7 bases not matched to a gene; V was cut back by 2 bases and J by 3 bases. CDR1 is SGHKS, CDR2 YYEKEE, per germline (reference sequence). CDR3 length: 15 amino acids. The CDR3 here is CASSLLGQPDTEAFF. CDR3 in DNA: TGTGCCAGCAGCTTATTGGGACAGCCAGACACTGAAGCTTTCTTT.

The CDR3 sequence: CASSLVTSGRDTQYF. For the CDR3, the DNA is TGTGCCAGCAGCTTAGTCACTAGCGGGAGAGATACGCAGTATTTT. This chain uses TRBV11-2 with TRBJ2-3; the match to TRBD2 covers 11 bases. Per the germline V gene, CDR1 is SGHAT and CDR2 is FQNNGV. This CDR3 spans 15 amino acids. Trimming cost V 1 base and J 5 bases; bases outside gene matches: 2.

This clonotype was found a few times. The V gene is TRBV10-3, the J gene TRBJ2-3, with 11 positions matching TRBD2. V gave up 6 bases and J gave up 5 bases; unmatched junction bases: 4. This CDR3 has 14 amino acids. In germline, CDR1 is ENHRY, CDR2 SYGVKD. The CDR3 nucleotides read TGTGCCATCAGGGCTAGCGGGGGGCGAGATACGCAGTATTTT. Translated, it gives CAIRASGGRDTQYF.

V gene TRBV7-2 combines with J gene TRBJ2-3, with 9 bases fitting TRBD2. Germline V lookup: CDR1 SGHTA, CDR2 FQGNSA. The CDR3 covers 14 residues. Losses at the gene ends were 2 bases for V and 11 bases for J; bases not matched to a gene: 8. CDR3 in DNA: TGTGCCAGCAGCTTACCCGCGGGGGGGCGGGGGCAGTATTTT. Its translation: CASSLPAGGRGQYF.

This chain uses TRBV12-3 or TRBV12-4 with TRBJ1-6; 9 nucleotides line up with TRBD1. Trimming removed 4 bases from V and 10 bases from J; junction bases left unmatched: 5. This CDR3 has 14 amino acids. CDR3 in amino acids: CASSSGQGGSPLHF. The CDR3 DNA is TGTGCCAGCAGTTCGGGACAGGGCGGGTCACCCCTCCACTTT.

V is TRBV10-3 and J is TRBJ2-3, with 11 bases fitting TRBD2. V lost 4 bases, J lost 6 bases, and 6 bases stayed unmatched. Germline CDR1 ENHRY, CDR2 SYGVKD. The CDR3 covers 15 residues. Written as DNA, the CDR3 is TGTGCCATCAGTGCACTAGCGGGGGTTTTCGATACGCAGTATTTT. This gives the protein CAISALAGVFDTQYF.

In its sample, this clonotype was seen a few times. The rearrangement joins TRBV15 to TRBJ2-1; D might be TRBD1 (6 bases). Germline-derived CDR1 and CDR2 are LNHNV and YYDKDF (reference sequence). V was cut by 5 bases and J by 2 bases, with 10 bases left in between. This CDR3 has 14 amino acids. The CDR3 is CATSQGHAYNEQFF. CDR3 coding DNA: TGTGCCACCAGCCAGGGGCACGCCTACAATGAGCAGTTCTTC. Combining the CDR3 with reference TRBV15 and TRBJ2-1 gives the whole variable domain DAMVIQNPRYQVTQFGKPVTLSCSQTLNHNVMYWYQQKSSQAPKLLFHYYDKDFNNEADTPDNFQSRRPNTSFCFLDIRSPGLGDTAMYLCATSQGHAYNEQFFGPGTRLTVL.

The genes are TRBV2 and TRBJ2-7; 9 bases line up with TRBD1. This CDR3 region has 13 residues. From germline, CDR1 is SNHLY and CDR2 FYNNEI. Trimming at V came to 6 bases and at J to 5 bases, leaving 5 bases not matched to a gene. The CDR3 is CASSRQGDHEQYF. Here the CDR3 DNA reads TGTGCCAGCAGCCGACAGGGGGACCACGAGCAGTACTTC. The variable domain in full, completed from reference TRBV2 and TRBJ2-7, reads EPEVTQTPSHQVTQMGQEVILRCVPISNHLYFYWYRQILGQKVEFLVSFYNNEISEKSEIFDDQFSVERPDGSNFTLKIRSTKLEDSAMYFCASSRQGDHEQYFGPGTRLTVT.